What follows are 13 T cell receptor beta chains derived from one specimen sequenced in a study of blood T cell repertoires in COVID-19. Using immunoSEQ multiplex PCR, the repertoire was profiled, and TCRdb retains in-frame clones only, with some absent. The sample consists of a few hundred thousand clones, 88% of them appearing once. Sequences were obtained from peripheral blood. The source of these receptors is a man in his sixties who had recovered from COVID-19.

For the CDR3, the DNA is TGTGCCAGCAGCCCAGGGGCAACTAATGAAAAACTGTTTTTT. Protein sequence: CASSPGATNEKLFF. The V and J genes are TRBV5-4 and TRBJ1-4; possible D gene TRBD1, 6 bases. V lost 4 bases and J lost 0, with 7 bases in between. Germline V gene lookup returns CDR1 SGHNT and CDR2 YYREEE (reference sequence). The CDR3 covers 14 residues.

The chain joins TRBV11-2 to TRBJ2-2; 8 bases match TRBD1. The CDR3 covers 17 residues. V shed 5 bases and J 6 bases; nucleotides not matched to a gene: 14. CDR1 and CDR2 from the germline V gene are SGHAT and FQNNGV. The CDR3 sequence is CASSPQDRVVSSGELFF. The CDR3 bases are TGTGCCAGCAGCCCCCAGGACAGGGTTGTTTCATCCGGGGAGCTGTTTTTT.

The chain recombines TRBV20-1 with TRBJ2-7; D gene uncertain. The length of the CDR3 is 13 residues. Germline V lookup: CDR1 DFQATT, CDR2 SNEGSKA (reference sequence). V dropped 3 bases and J dropped 1 base, with 10 bases sitting between them. The CDR3 bases are TGCAGTGCTAGTCCAGATCCGTCCTACGAGCAGTACTTC. Its protein is CSASPDPSYEQYF.

The rearrangement joins TRBV5-1 to TRBJ2-3, with 9 nucleotides matching TRBD2. V trimming: 7 bases; J trimming: 5 bases; junction bases outside the gene matches: 8. The CDR3 consists of 14 residues. The germline V gene encodes CDR1 SGHRS and CDR2 YFSETQ. For the CDR3, the DNA is TGCGCCAGCGCGGCTAGCGGGACGGTAGATACGCAGTATTTT. This sequence encodes CASAASGTVDTQYF.

The V and J genes are TRBV18 and TRBJ1-1; 7 positions agree with TRBD1. V was pared by 3 bases and J by 4 bases, with 14 bases of the junction left unmatched. CDR3 length: 17 residues. Germline CDR1 is KGHSH and CDR2 is LQKENI. CDR3 DNA: TGTGCCAGCTCACCGGCCACGACAGGGCCCCGAACCACTGAAGCTTTCTTT. Protein: CASSPATTGPRTTEAFF.

This chain connects TRBV11-2 to TRBJ1-3, with TRBD1 matching 7 bases. CDR3 length: 15 amino acids. Germline V gene lookup returns CDR1 SGHAT and CDR2 FQNNGV. J was trimmed by 4 bases and V by 5 bases; bases with no gene match: 8. The CDR3: CASSPGQVSGNTIYF. CDR3 DNA sequence: TGTGCCAGCAGCCCAGGACAGGTGTCAGGAAACACCATATATTTT.

The rearrangement uses TRBV5-5 and TRBJ1-4; 9 positions match TRBD1. Germline loops: CDR1 SGHKS, CDR2 YYEKEE (reference sequence). The CDR3 covers 15 residues. V lost 4 bases to trimming and J lost 7 bases; unmatched junction nucleotides: 8. This chain's CDR3 is CASSPYDRGTEKLFF. CDR3 nucleotide sequence: TGTGCCAGCAGCCCCTATGACAGGGGGACTGAAAAACTGTTTTTT.

J is TRBJ2-1 and V is TRBV20-1; perhaps TRBD2 as D (5 bases). The CDR3 contains 14 residues. Germline V gives CDR1 DFQATT, CDR2 SNEGSKA (reference sequence). The germline V and J ends were trimmed by 3 bases and 5 bases, with 14 bases remaining between them. The CDR3 DNA sequence: TGCAGTGCTAGTGAAAAGCGGTCCAACAATGAGCAGTTCTTC. The encoded protein is CSASEKRSNNEQFF.

V and J are TRBV6-6 and TRBJ2-5; D remains ambiguous. Trimming stripped 4 bases from V and 5 bases from J, with 14 bases between. The CDR3 length is 14 residues. In germline, CDR1 is MNHNY, CDR2 SVGAGI (reference sequence). In nucleotides, the CDR3 is TGTGCCAGCAGTTCCCCTAGTGGTGGGGAGACCCAGTACTTC. It encodes CASSSPSGGETQYF.

This sequence joins TRBV27 and TRBJ1-5; D is ambiguous. The V gene's germline CDR1 is MNHEY and CDR2 SMNVEV (reference sequence). The CDR3 totals 16 residues. V dropped 0 bases and J dropped 4 bases, with 13 bases sitting between them. CDR3 in amino acids: CASSLSSWAENQPQHF. The CDR3 DNA reads as TGTGCCAGCAGTTTATCATCGTGGGCAGAAAATCAGCCCCAGCATTTT.

The rearrangement uses TRBV29-1 and TRBJ2-7, with a weak D call TRBD2 (5 bases). Germline loops: CDR1 SQVTM, CDR2 ANQGSEA. Trimming left V 7 bases short and J 6 bases short, with 13 bases between. The CDR3 length is 11 residues. The CDR3 spells CSGRGWGEQYF. CDR3 DNA sequence: TGCAGCGGACGGGGTTGGGGCGAGCAGTACTTC.

The chain couples TRBV6-5 to TRBJ1-3; 9 bases are shared with TRBD1. V lost 0 bases to trimming and J lost 1 base; unmatched junction nucleotides: 1. The CDR3 loop spans 16 amino acids. In germline, CDR1 is MNHEY, CDR2 SVGAGI. CDR3 protein: CASSYSTGGSGNTIYF. CDR3 DNA sequence: TGTGCCAGCAGTTACTCGACAGGGGGATCTGGAAACACCATATATTTT.

The rearrangement uses TRBV21-1 and TRBJ1-5; no check of the table's D call, TRBD1, against the DNA was made. TRBV21-1 is flagged as a pseudogene. The CDR3 covers 13 residues. The CDR3 coding sequence is TGTGCCAGTCGACACTTTAGCAATCAGCCCCAGCATTTT. Translated: CASRHFSNQPQHF.